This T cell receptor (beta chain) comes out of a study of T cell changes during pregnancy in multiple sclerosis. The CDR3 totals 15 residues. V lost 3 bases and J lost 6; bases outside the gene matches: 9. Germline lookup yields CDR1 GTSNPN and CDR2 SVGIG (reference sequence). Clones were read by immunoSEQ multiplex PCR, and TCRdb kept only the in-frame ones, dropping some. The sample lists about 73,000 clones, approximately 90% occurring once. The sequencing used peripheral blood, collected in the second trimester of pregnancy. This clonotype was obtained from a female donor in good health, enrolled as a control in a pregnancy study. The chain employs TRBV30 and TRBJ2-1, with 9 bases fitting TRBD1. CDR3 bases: TGTGCCTGGAGGATTGTGGGGACAGGGTCCAATGAGCAGTTCTTC. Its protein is CAWRIVGTGSNEQFF.